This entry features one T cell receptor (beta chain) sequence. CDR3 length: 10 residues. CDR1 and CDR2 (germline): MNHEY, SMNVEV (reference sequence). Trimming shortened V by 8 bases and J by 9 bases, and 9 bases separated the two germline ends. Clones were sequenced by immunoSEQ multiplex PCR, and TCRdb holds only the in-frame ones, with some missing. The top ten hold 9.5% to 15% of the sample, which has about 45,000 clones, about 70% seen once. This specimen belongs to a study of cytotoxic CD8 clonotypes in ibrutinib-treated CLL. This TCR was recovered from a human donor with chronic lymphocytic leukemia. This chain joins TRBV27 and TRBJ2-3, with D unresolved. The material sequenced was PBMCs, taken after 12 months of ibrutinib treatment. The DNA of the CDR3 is TGTGCCAGCGGCCAAGGCACGCAGTATTTT. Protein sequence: CASGQGTQYF.